One and the same sample provided the 26 T cell receptor beta chains below, sequenced in a study of cytomegalovirus exposure and HLA in healthy donors. This PCR relied on a set of 60 Vbeta primers and 13 Jbeta primers. Repertoires were generated with immunoSEQ multiplex PCR, while TCRdb's copy carries only in-frame clones and drops some. In the table there are roughly 140,000 clones, roughly three quarters of which are singletons. What was sequenced was PBMCs. These receptors were obtained from a woman in her 30s in good health and CMV-seronegative.

The chain couples TRBV19 to TRBJ1-5, with D possibly matching TRBD1 (5 bases). This CDR3 is 12 amino acids long. Per the germline V gene, CDR1 is LNHDA and CDR2 is SQIVND (reference sequence). Trimming cost V 5 bases and J 7 bases, with 9 bases left between them. The CDR3 DNA is TGTGCCAGTAGTTCCTCAGGGCAGCCCCAGCATTTT. This codes for CASSSSGQPQHF.

The chain has TRBV5-5 and TRBJ1-1; D may be TRBD1 (5 bases). This CDR3 is built from 13 residues. Trimming pared 2 bases from V and 5 bases from J, leaving 10 bases between. Germline V gene data show CDR1 as SGHKS and CDR2 as YYEKEE (reference sequence). The CDR3, as DNA: TGTGCCAGCAGCTTCCCCGGGGGAACTGAAGCTTTCTTT. Translating gives CASSFPGGTEAFF.

The chain links TRBV7-2 to TRBJ2-5; D is ambiguous. The CDR3 runs 12 residues. V lost 0 bases and J lost 5, with 4 bases in between. The germline V gene has CDR1 SGHTA and CDR2 FQGNSA. CDR3 sequence: CASSLAQETQYF. The CDR3 coding sequence is TGTGCCAGCAGCTTAGCGCAGGAGACCCAGTACTTC.

The chain uses TRBV7-9 and TRBJ1-2; possible D gene TRBD1, 6 bases. CDR3 length: 15 amino acids. Trimming stripped 5 bases from V and 5 bases from J, with 18 bases between. Germline-derived CDR1 and CDR2 are SEHNR and FQNEAQ (reference sequence). The DNA of the CDR3 is TGTGCCAGCAGCGCGGCAGGGGCCGGGGAGTATGGCTACACCTTC. This translates into CASSAAGAGEYGYTF.

The V and J genes are TRBV4-2 and TRBJ2-1, with D uncertain. Between the trimmed V and J ends, which lost 0 bases and 1 base, there was a span of 13 bases. CDR1 LGHNA and CDR2 YNFKEQ come from the germline V gene. The CDR3 is made up of 17 amino acids. CDR3 sequence reads: CASSQDISTGSYNEQFF. Written as DNA, the CDR3 is TGTGCCAGCAGCCAAGATATCTCAACCGGGTCCTACAATGAGCAGTTCTTC.

The V call is TRBV6-1, the J call TRBJ2-1, with D perhaps TRBD1 (5 bases). CDR3 length: 11 residues. CDR1 and CDR2 (germline): MNHNS, SASEGT. V lost 10 bases and J lost 8, with 12 bases in between. The CDR3 spells CAIDSPDEQFF. The CDR3 coding sequence is TGTGCCATCGACAGTCCTGATGAGCAGTTCTTC.

The V gene is TRBV6-1, the J gene TRBJ2-2; D possibly corresponds to TRBD2 (5 bases). Trimming pared 6 bases from V and 3 bases from J, leaving 11 bases between. The CDR3 is 14 amino acids. Germline loops: CDR1 MNHNS, CDR2 SASEGT. For the CDR3, the DNA is TGTGCCAGCAGGCTAGTGGAGGACACCGGGGAGCTGTTTTTT. It is translated as CASRLVEDTGELFF.

The rearrangement uses TRBV30 and TRBJ1-5; no clear D. Germline CDR1 and CDR2: GTSNPN and SVGIG (reference sequence). The CDR3 totals 12 residues. The V gene lost 2 bases and the J gene lost 5 bases, with 7 bases spanning the gap. The CDR3 region is CAWSYVDQPQHF. CDR3 nucleotides: TGTGCCTGGAGTTATGTCGATCAGCCCCAGCATTTT.

J is TRBJ1-4 and V is TRBV6-5; 8 positions agree with TRBD1. There are 14 residues in the CDR3. Unmatched junction bases numbered 2, after V lost 6 bases and J lost 2 bases. The germline V gene has CDR1 MNHEY and CDR2 SVGAGI. CDR3 DNA: TGTGCCAGCAGACAGGGGGTTACTAATGAAAAACTGTTTTTT. This encodes CASRQGVTNEKLFF.

This rearrangement joins TRBV30 to TRBJ2-1; D possibly corresponds to TRBD1 (5 bases). This CDR3 region has 13 residues. Trimming shortened V by 2 bases and J by 2 bases, and 7 bases separated the two germline ends. Looked up from germline, CDR1 is GTSNPN and CDR2 is SVGIG (reference sequence). The CDR3 DNA reads TGTGCCTGGAGTATAGGGGCCTACAATGAGCAGTTCTTC. Its translation is CAWSIGAYNEQFF.

This clone was counted between two and nine times. The rearrangement joins TRBV6-1 to TRBJ1-2; a possible D gene is TRBD1 (6 bases). This CDR3 contains 13 residues. Per the germline V gene, CDR1 is MNHNS and CDR2 is SASEGT. V was shortened by 2 bases and J by 4 bases, with 8 bases between the two germline ends. The CDR3 sequence is CASSEQGSYGYTF. CDR3 DNA sequence: TGTGCCAGCAGTGAACAGGGGTCCTATGGCTACACCTTC.

V gene TRBV11-3 combines with J gene TRBJ2-2; a possible D gene is TRBD2 (6 bases). Trimming took off 0 bases at V and 2 bases at J, with 7 bases between the two ends. The CDR3 extends over 15 amino acids. In germline, CDR1 is SGHNT, CDR2 YENEEA. The CDR3 sequence is CASSLEAGNTGELFF. CDR3 DNA: TGTGCCAGCAGCTTAGAGGCGGGAAACACCGGGGAGCTGTTTTTT.

This chain uses TRBV2 with TRBJ2-1; 12 nucleotides line up with TRBD2. The CDR3 sequence is 16 residues long. In germline, CDR1 is SNHLY, CDR2 FYNNEI. The J segment lost 8 bases and the V segment lost 3 bases, leaving 8 bases of the junction unmatched. The CDR3 sequence is CASSDSASGGADEQFF. The CDR3 DNA follows: TGTGCCAGCAGTGACAGCGCTAGCGGGGGGGCCGATGAGCAGTTCTTC.

The chain joins TRBV27 to TRBJ2-5, with D uncertain. The CDR3 is 14 amino acids. The V gene's germline CDR1 is MNHEY and CDR2 SMNVEV (reference sequence). The V end was cut by 7 bases, the J end by 1 base, with 13 bases between. The CDR3 DNA reads TGTGCCAGCACCTCTAGGTCCCCCCAAGAGACCCAGTACTTC. It translates to CASTSRSPQETQYF.

V is TRBV5-1 and J is TRBJ2-3; D uncertain. Germline V CDR1 and CDR2: SGHRS, YFSETQ. Trimming removed 2 bases from V and 6 bases from J, with 4 bases in between. The CDR3 consists of 11 residues. The CDR3 nucleotides are TGCGCCAGCAGCTTAGAGGATACGCAGTATTTT. It yields the protein CASSLEDTQYF.

This clone was observed a handful of times. The genes are TRBV27 and TRBJ2-3; 15 bases map to TRBD2. V shed 5 bases, J shed 2 bases, and the junction held 8 bases outside the gene matches. Germline lookup yields CDR1 MNHEY and CDR2 SMNVEV (reference sequence). There are 18 residues in the CDR3. As DNA, the CDR3 is TGTGCCAGCAGTGGACTAGCGGGGGGGCGAGTTATCACAGATACGCAGTATTTT. It codes for CASSGLAGGRVITDTQYF.

This clone was recorded a few times. The V gene is TRBV10-1, the J gene TRBJ1-6; 8 positions agree with TRBD1. Per the germline V gene, CDR1 is WNHNN and CDR2 is SYGVQD (reference sequence). The CDR3 loop spans 15 amino acids. V was clipped by 4 bases and J by 5 bases; unmatched bases: 4. In DNA form, the CDR3 reads TGCGCCAGCAGTGTGGACAGGGTGAATAATTCACCCCTCCACTTT. The encoded protein is CASSVDRVNNSPLHF.

J is TRBJ2-7 and V is TRBV10-1; no clear D. The V gene's germline CDR1 is WNHNN and CDR2 SYGVQD (reference sequence). The CDR3 runs to 14 residues. Trimming cost V 3 bases and J 0 bases, with 9 bases left between them. The CDR3 sequence is CASSDGCPSYEQYV. The CDR3 region has the DNA TGCGCCAGCAGTGACGGGTGCCCCTCCTACGAGCAGTACGTC.

CDR3 DNA: TGTGCCAGCAGCAAAGCGCGACTAGCCGAAGAGCAGTACGTC. As protein: CASSKARLAEEQYV. The rearrangement links TRBV21-1 to TRBJ2-7; the table calls TRBD2, which could not be checked here. TRBV21-1 is a recognized pseudogene. This CDR3 is built from 14 residues.

The chain joins TRBV7-5 to TRBJ2-7; the DNA was not compared with TRBD2, the D call given in the table. TRBV7-5 is a listed pseudogene. The CDR3 extends over 16 amino acids. CDR3 residues: CARSLAVGRIVYEQYF. CDR3 bases: TGTGCCAGAAGCTTAGCGGTCGGGAGGATAGTCTACGAGCAGTACTTC.

The chain has TRBV2 and TRBJ2-1, with TRBD2 matching over 10 bases. CDR1 and CDR2 from the germline V gene are SNHLY and FYNNEI. After removal of 7 bases from V and 8 bases from J, the junction contained 11 bases not matched to a gene. There are 15 residues in the CDR3. The CDR3 reads CASKPAGGSWDEQFF. CDR3 bases: TGTGCCAGCAAGCCAGCGGGGGGGTCTTGGGATGAGCAGTTCTTC.

This chain links TRBV19 with TRBJ1-1; 10 nucleotides line up with TRBD1. Germline CDR1 LNHDA, CDR2 SQIVND (reference sequence). V shed 5 bases, J shed 6 bases, and the junction held 9 bases outside the gene matches. The CDR3 length is 15 residues. CDR3: CASSSPSTGGSEAFF. In DNA, the CDR3 is TGTGCCAGTAGTTCCCCTTCGACAGGGGGCTCTGAAGCTTTCTTT.

CDR3: CASSRRAGGDSYEQYF. Here the CDR3 DNA reads TGTGCCAGTAGTAGGCGGGCCGGGGGGGATTCCTACGAGCAGTACTTC. The genes are TRBV19 and TRBJ2-7; 8 nucleotides agree with TRBD2. This CDR3 is 16 amino acids long. Germline V gene sequence: CDR1 LNHDA, CDR2 SQIVND (reference sequence). The V and J ends lost 4 bases and 1 base, in that order; junction bases with no gene match: 9.

The J gene is TRBJ1-5, the V gene TRBV2, with D maybe TRBD1 (5 bases). V shed 4 bases and J shed 5 bases, with 12 bases lying between them. Per germline, CDR1 SNHLY and CDR2 FYNNEI. The CDR3 is 14 residues long. The CDR3, as DNA: TGTGCCAGCAGTGTGGCAGGGATGGATCAGCCCCAGCATTTT. Its protein is CASSVAGMDQPQHF.

This sequence joins TRBV6-1 and TRBJ1-1, with TRBD1 as a possible D gene (5 bases). The CDR3 covers 14 residues. Trimming took 6 bases from V and 2 from J, leaving 13 bases between them. Germline V gene data show CDR1 as MNHNS and CDR2 as SASEGT. CDR3 in DNA: TGTGCCAGCAGCCCCCTGGGGGGAAACACTGAAGCTTTCTTT. Residues: CASSPLGGNTEAFF.

The chain has TRBV7-2 and TRBJ1-2; 9 bases fit TRBD1. The ends lost 1 base at V and 5 bases at J; junction bases unmatched: 2. The CDR3 totals 14 residues. Germline CDR1 is SGHTA and CDR2 is FQGNSA. The CDR3 sequence: CASSLEGQGYGYTF. CDR3 in DNA: TGTGCCAGCAGCTTAGAAGGACAGGGGTATGGCTACACCTTC.